This T cell receptor (beta chain) was obtained from a study of Ad26.COV2.S vaccination and SARS-CoV-2 variants. Study-level background: Administration of Ad26.COV2.S was intramuscular, either once or twice 56 days apart.

Noted treatment: about 20 received Ad26.COV2.S at low or high dose, single or two shots; several received placebo; per-sample allocation not given. Sample collection was performed on day 63 after the first vaccine or placebo injection. CDR1 is LNHDA and CDR2 is SQIVND in the germline V gene (reference sequence). The CDR3 runs 13 residues. The germline V and J ends were trimmed by 6 bases and 0 bases, with 8 bases remaining between them. The table came from immunoSEQ multiplex PCR; TCRdb's copy has only in-frame clones and leaves some out. The data contain roughly 510,000 clones, 87% of them seen just once; the ten biggest clones take up roughly 13%. Of note for this clone: Additional DNA sequences in this sample encode the identical CDR3.

This chain links TRBV19 with TRBJ1-1, with D possibly matching TRBD1 (6 bases). This sample comprised peripheral blood, obtained in a trial of Ad26.COV2.S vaccine versus placebo. This TCR derives from a person between 18 and 59 years old who received the Ad26.COV2.S COVID-19 vaccine or a placebo. CDR3 nucleotides: TGTGCCAGTAGACAGGGCCTGAACACTGAAGCTTTCTTT. Translation gives CASRQGLNTEAFF.